This is a list of T cell receptor beta chains from one sample in a study of T-cell memory formation after mild COVID-19. One entry per CDR3 protein, called by TCRdb with MiXCR from the 5' RACE reads. The sample lists around 510,000 distinct CDR3 sequences; less than 25% were seen once. The sample taken for sequencing was PBMCs or a T cell subset sorted from them (not recorded which). The origin of the receptors is an adult woman who had mild COVID-19 (a few samples of this study predate the infection). Cell type and time point are not known. CDR3s include the opening cysteine and the closing phenylalanine or tryptophan. The order of the fields is J gene, V gene, CDR3 protein.

>TRBJ2-5|TRBV7-2
CASSSFSGVSGETQYF
>TRBJ2-7|TRBV20-1
CSGWGEGELYEQYF
>TRBJ2-1|TRBV6-2/TRBV6-3
CASSYAGARNEQFF
>TRBJ2-3|TRBV12-3/TRBV12-4
CASSWDGSADTQYF
>TRBJ2-1|TRBV20-1
CSARRGTSGSSYNEQFF
>TRBJ2-7|TRBV20-1
CSALRTHEQYF
>TRBJ2-1|TRBV5-1
CASSLDDVYNEQFF
>TRBJ1-1|TRBV24-1
CATRGSGSTEAFF
>TRBJ1-5|TRBV30
CAWSGAAVNQPQHF
>TRBJ2-1|TRBV11-1
CASSSDYGGFEQFF
>TRBJ2-3|TRBV5-6
CASSPDRGLTDTQYF
>TRBJ2-1|TRBV3-1
CASSLVRIYNEQFF
>TRBJ1-6|TRBV5-1
CASSFGTADSPLHF
>TRBJ1-6|TRBV30
CAWSPPGKNSPLHF
>TRBJ2-7|TRBV24-1
CATSDLRSSGSGEQYF
>TRBJ2-5|TRBV7-6
CASRSFTSGSETQYF
>TRBJ1-5|TRBV5-5
CASSLLGTGRQPQHF
>TRBJ1-2|TRBV27
CASSPLGENYGYTF
>TRBJ2-1|TRBV7-3
CASSRTSGRWDEQFF
>TRBJ2-2|TRBV20-1
CSARDSGRANGELFF
>TRBJ2-1|TRBV6-5
CASSYRGHHNEQFF
>TRBJ2-3|TRBV5-1
CASRTSGSMDTQYF
>TRBJ2-1|TRBV2
CASSFHSDWMEEQFF
>TRBJ2-2|TRBV24-1
CATSATDTGELFF
>TRBJ1-2|TRBV12-3/TRBV12-4
CASKPQGNGYTF
>TRBJ2-1|TRBV29-1
CSVVKDRGLAEQFF
>TRBJ2-7|TRBV5-6
CASSFGDQEQYF
>TRBJ1-5|TRBV12-3/TRBV12-4
CASSPSRDRDPSGQPQHF
>TRBJ2-7|TRBV7-9
CASSSDGTSFYEQYF
>TRBJ2-1|TRBV7-2
CASSLGLMVKEFF